The sequence of this T cell receptor (beta chain) was determined in a study of human T cells and chemical hapten exposure. Broader study findings: With regard to DPC sensitization, TCRs above 1 in 1000 frequency did not change.

Individual cDNA molecules (in the library) carried attached unique molecular identifiers. Under the authors' procedure: TCRs per sample had a median of roughly 93,000 and ranged from roughly 20,000 to 690,600. Using its own MiXCR run on the 5' RACE reads, TCRdb lists one record per CDR3 protein. These V and J calls rely on TCRdb rather than the paper's analysis. Here the sample spans under 150,000 distinct CDR3 sequences, approximately 19% being singletons. The V gene lost 7 bases and the J gene lost 6 bases, with 15 bases spanning the gap. Germline V gene data show CDR1 as MNHEY and CDR2 as SMNVEV (reference sequence). The CDR3 sequence is 13 residues long. The total RNA was obtained from whole blood that was not fractionated. This clonotype was seen more than once but under ten times. Antigen unknown.

The receptor's source is a human donor in good health. This chain joins TRBV27 and TRBJ1-2; TRBD1 might be the D (5 bases). Written as DNA, the CDR3 is TGTGCCAGCACTCCTCTGCGGGGCCATGGCTACACCTTC. Its translation is CASTPLRGHGYTF.